This record covers a single T cell receptor (beta chain). As yet, its antigen is unknown. Using immunoSEQ multiplex PCR, the repertoire was profiled, and TCRdb retains in-frame clones only, with some absent. This table holds tens of thousands of clones, over 85% found once. The sample belongs to a study of cytomegalovirus exposure and HLA in healthy donors. General study findings and limits: Cytomegalovirus association was assigned to 150 to 200 TCR beta chains. Specificity for CMV antigens was confirmed in vitro for a few of the CMV-associated chains.

Donors were drawn from the approximately 120-subject validation cohort, separate from the roughly 700-subject first cohort. V shed 0 bases, J shed 11 bases, and the junction held 6 bases outside the gene matches. Germline CDR1 and CDR2: MNHNS and SASEGT. The CDR3 length is 13 residues. The V gene is TRBV6-1, the J gene TRBJ1-1, with TRBD1 matching over 7 bases. The sequenced material came from PBMCs. The sequence derives from a man between 18 and 29 years old in good health and CMV-seronegative. The CDR3 region is CASSEAQRQGAFF. The CDR3 bases are TGTGCCAGCAGTGAAGCGCAAAGACAGGGCGCTTTCTTT.